This T cell receptor beta chain was recorded in a study of blood T cell repertoires in COVID-19. CDR1 and CDR2 from the germline V gene are SGHKS and YYEKEE (reference sequence). CDR3 size: 16 residues. The germline V and J ends were trimmed by 1 base and 0 bases, with 11 bases remaining between them. Libraries were prepared by immunoSEQ multiplex PCR; TCRdb keeps only in-frame clonotypes and omits some of them. The sample contains roughly 190,000 clones, 86% of which appear only once. Specimen: peripheral blood. The V gene is TRBV5-5, the J gene TRBJ1-5; D not resolved. The sequence came from an older woman with COVID-19, enrolled during active disease. The CDR3 coding sequence is TGTGCCAGCAGCTTGATCTATCCCAATAGCAATCAGCCCCAGCATTTT. Translation gives CASSLIYPNSNQPQHF.